This T cell receptor (beta chain) was recovered during a study of OX40 agonist ivuxolimab in advanced cancers. Data came from immunoSEQ multiplex PCR; TCRdb stores just in-frame clones and leaves some out. The sample has about 88,000 clones, about 85% seen once; the top ten hold roughly 0.22%. CDR3 size: 14 residues. Here the sequenced sample was CD4+ or CD8+ T cells sorted from blood, taken in a trial of the OX40 agonist ivuxolimab. The chain recombines TRBV21-1 with TRBJ2-3; the tabulated D call, TRBD1, remains unverified against the DNA. TRBV21-1 is deemed a pseudogene. This receptor was taken from an adult with an advanced solid tumor such as melanoma, head and neck, liver or kidney cancer. Here the CDR3 DNA reads TGTGCCAGCAGCAAACCTCCGGGACAGTATACGCAGTATTTT. It translates to CASSKPPGQYTQYF.